This T cell receptor (beta chain) came from a study of cytomegalovirus exposure and HLA in healthy donors. CDR1 is SGHAT and CDR2 is FQNNGV in the germline V gene. The CDR3 covers 15 residues. J was trimmed by 2 bases and V by 6 bases; bases with no gene match: 2. PCR was performed using 60 Vbeta and 13 Jbeta primers. Profiling relied on immunoSEQ multiplex PCR, and the TCRdb table lists in-frame clones only, not all of them. The repertoire has about 100,000 clones, around three quarters of them found once; the top ten carry approximately 4.2%. This chain links TRBV11-2 with TRBJ2-1, with TRBD1 matching 12 bases. The sequenced material came from PBMCs. This receptor was obtained from a male donor in good health and CMV-seronegative. The CDR3 coding sequence is TGTGCCAGCAGGGGACAGGGGGCCCCCTACAATGAGCAGTTCTTC. Translating it yields CASRGQGAPYNEQFF.